The 28 T cell receptor beta chains presented below share a single source sample, sequenced in a study of CD8 T cells in ankylosing spondylitis. The study, taken as a whole, reports: Eight or nine highly homologous variants made up a TCR beta motif that seemed to typify ankylosing spondylitis blood.

One entry per CDR3 protein results from TCRdb running MiXCR on the 5' RACE reads. Counted here are about 390,000 distinct CDR3 sequences, 20% to 25% occurring once; the ten biggest clones make up less than 20%. No antigen is known for these receptors. Input material: blood, either unsorted or a sorted T cell fraction (not recorded which). The receptors come from a male donor with ankylosing spondylitis.

This CDR3 reads CASSLGSRNNEQFF. CDR3 nucleotide sequence: TGTGCCAGCAGCTTAGGTTCCCGAAACAATGAGCAGTTCTTC. The rearrangement links TRBV11-2 to TRBJ2-1; D is unresolved. CDR3 length: 14 amino acids. The V gene's germline CDR1 is SGHAT and CDR2 FQNNGV. V gave up 1 base and J gave up 5 bases, with 9 bases separating them.

The chain joins TRBV20-1 to TRBJ2-1; D is possibly TRBD2 (6 bases). V was cut by 4 bases and J by 8 bases, with 15 bases left in between. The V gene's germline CDR1 is DFQATT and CDR2 SNEGSKA (reference sequence). CDR3 size: 13 residues. This CDR3 reads CSATSGLVHEQFF. CDR3 nucleotides: TGCAGTGCTACCTCGGGACTCGTCCATGAGCAGTTCTTC.

This clonotype was detected many times. The V gene is TRBV5-1, the J gene TRBJ2-1; the D gene is possibly TRBD2 (5 bases). Germline V lookup: CDR1 SGHRS, CDR2 YFSETQ. V lost 1 base and J lost 15, with 11 bases in between. This CDR3 region has 11 residues. This chain's CDR3 is CASSLRGNLFF. For the CDR3, the DNA is TGCGCCAGCAGCTTGAGAGGGAATCTGTTCTTC.

The rearrangement uses TRBV6-5 and TRBJ1-3, with D maybe TRBD1 (6 bases). The V end was cut by 2 bases, the J end by 4 bases, with 12 bases between. Germline assignment: CDR1 MNHEY and CDR2 SVGAGI. The CDR3 runs to 15 residues. As DNA, the CDR3 is TGTGCCAGCAGTTACGGCGGGGGCTCAGGAAACACCATATATTTT. It yields the protein CASSYGGGSGNTIYF.

This clonotype was picked up many times. V usage is TRBV29-1 and J usage is TRBJ2-1; 8 bases match TRBD1. The CDR3 runs to 13 residues. V lost 4 bases to trimming and J lost 12 bases; unmatched junction nucleotides: 11. CDR1 is SQVTM, CDR2 ANQGSEA, per germline. For the CDR3, the DNA is TGCAGCGTTGTGAGCAGGGGGCTCCTCCGGCAGTTCTTC. It encodes CSVVSRGLLRQFF.

This clonotype has only a few counts. V and J are TRBV19 and TRBJ2-7, with 9 bases matching TRBD1. Germline loops: CDR1 LNHDA, CDR2 SQIVND (reference sequence). V lost 5 bases and J lost 2; bases outside the gene matches: 10. The CDR3 covers 16 residues. The CDR3 nucleotides read TGTGCCAGTAGTCCACTGGACCGGGACAGGGCCTACGAGCAGTACTTC. Residues: CASSPLDRDRAYEQYF.

The CDR3 DNA is TGCGCCAGCAGCCTTACGGAGGCGAGCTCCTATAATTCACCCCTCCACTTT. Amino acids: CASSLTEASSYNSPLHF. This chain links TRBV4-1 with TRBJ1-6, with no clear D. Germline V gene lookup returns CDR1 MGHRA and CDR2 YSYEKL. The V end was cut by 4 bases, the J end by 0 bases, with 13 bases between. There are 17 residues in the CDR3.

A single count supports this clonotype. The chain combines TRBV5-1 with TRBJ2-7; the match to TRBD2 covers 8 bases. V was clipped by 3 bases and J by 6 bases; unmatched bases: 8. The CDR3 is 14 amino acids. The V gene's germline CDR1 is SGHRS and CDR2 YFSETQ. CDR3 sequence reads: CASSSAGAGSEQYF. The CDR3 coding sequence is TGCGCCAGCAGCTCAGCGGGAGCAGGCTCCGAGCAGTACTTC.

This clonotype was counted many times. The genes are TRBV7-9 and TRBJ2-7; D possibly corresponds to TRBD2 (5 bases). Trimming cost V 8 bases and J 2 bases, with 10 bases left between them. Germline V gene sequence: CDR1 SEHNR, CDR2 FQNEAQ (reference sequence). The CDR3 totals 12 residues. CDR3 protein: CASGRGTYEQYF. As DNA, the CDR3 is TGTGCCAGCGGACGGGGTACCTACGAGCAGTACTTC.

In regard to this clonotype: With a much larger clone just one base away, this may be a read error. This chain joins TRBV3-1 and TRBJ2-2; D gene unclear. V gave up 5 bases and J gave up 4 bases, with 11 bases separating them. The CDR3 covers 14 residues. Germline CDR1 is LGHDT and CDR2 is YNNKEL (reference sequence). This CDR3 reads CASSGRGITGELFF. The DNA for the CDR3 is TGTGCCAGCAGCGGCCGAGGAATCACCGGGGAGCTGTTTTTT.

The chain has TRBV7-2 and TRBJ2-1, with D perhaps TRBD2 (6 bases). V dropped 1 base and J dropped 3 bases, with 7 bases sitting between them. CDR3 length: 14 residues. Germline CDR1 SGHTA, CDR2 FQGNSA. CDR3 sequence (DNA): TGTGCCAGCAGCTTAGAGGACTACTACAATGAGCAGTTCTTC. It codes for CASSLEDYYNEQFF.

This clonotype was observed a handful of times. The chain couples TRBV5-1 to TRBJ2-2; 11 nucleotides line up with TRBD2. This CDR3 has 16 residues. Germline lookup yields CDR1 SGHRS and CDR2 YFSETQ. V lost 4 bases, J lost 3 bases, and 5 bases stayed unmatched. The CDR3 is CASSRSGRADTGELFF. The CDR3 bases are TGCGCCAGCAGCCGTAGCGGGAGGGCCGACACCGGGGAGCTGTTTTTT.

The V call is TRBV15, the J call TRBJ2-2; no clear D. The CDR3 spans 15 residues. Per germline, CDR1 LNHNV and CDR2 YYDKDF (reference sequence). V was cut by 0 bases and J by 5 bases, with 10 bases left in between. CDR3 sequence (DNA): TGTGCCACCAGCAGAGATCGCAGGCCGACCGGGGAGCTGTTTTTT. This gives the protein CATSRDRRPTGELFF.

This clonotype was observed a handful of times. The chain recombines TRBV20-1 with TRBJ1-2; D gene unclear. V gave up 5 bases and J gave up 6 bases, with 25 bases separating them. The CDR3 spans 16 residues. Looked up from germline, CDR1 is DFQATT and CDR2 is SNEGSKA (reference sequence). CDR3 DNA: TGCAGTGCTCGACTTGGTAGGGTATCGGGAATAGATGGCTACACCTTC. It translates to CSARLGRVSGIDGYTF.

There are a few counts of this clonotype. The J gene is TRBJ1-5, the V gene TRBV15; D not certain. Germline V gene sequence: CDR1 LNHNV, CDR2 YYDKDF (reference sequence). Trimming shortened V by 0 bases and J by 2 bases, and 14 bases separated the two germline ends. There are 17 residues in the CDR3. The CDR3 region has the DNA TGTGCCACCAGCAGAGATGTCGCCGGGGTAGGCAATCAGCCCCAGCATTTT. Protein product: CATSRDVAGVGNQPQHF.

The rearrangement uses TRBV28 and TRBJ2-2; 9 bases match TRBD1. With 8 bases clipped from V and 4 bases from J, the junction kept 11 bases outside the gene matches. Germline V CDR1 and CDR2: MDHEN, SYDVKM. The CDR3 is made up of 16 amino acids. The CDR3 sequence: CASLRSGTGITGELFF. CDR3 DNA: TGTGCCAGCCTACGGTCCGGGACAGGGATCACCGGGGAGCTGTTTTTT.

This clonotype was observed many times. The V gene is TRBV4-3, the J gene TRBJ2-5, with D possibly matching TRBD2 (5 bases). This CDR3 comprises 14 residues. V dropped 0 bases and J dropped 3 bases, with 8 bases sitting between them. Germline V gene sequence: CDR1 LGHNA, CDR2 YSLEER. The chain's CDR3 is CASSQDTGKETQYF. The CDR3 bases are TGCGCCAGCAGCCAAGATACGGGGAAAGAGACCCAGTACTTC.

The chain has TRBV6-1 and TRBJ2-7; the match to TRBD1 covers 7 bases. CDR1 MNHNS and CDR2 SASEGT come from the germline V gene. Losses at the gene ends were 5 bases for V and 0 bases for J; bases not matched to a gene: 7. This CDR3 is built from 15 residues. This chain's CDR3 is CASSRPTGDSYEQYF. The DNA for the CDR3 is TGTGCCAGCAGTCGACCAACAGGGGACTCCTACGAGCAGTACTTC.

A remark on this clonotype: Germline is not matched at one junction end, which may reflect a read error. CDR3 protein: CASSLGYEQHF. Written as DNA, the CDR3 is TGTGCCAGCAGTTTAGGCTACGAGCAGCACTTC. The J gene is TRBJ2-7, the V gene TRBV28; D gene uncertain. The CDR3 runs 11 residues. Germline CDR1 MDHEN, CDR2 SYDVKM.

This clonotype was seen only a few times. This chain uses TRBV3-1 with TRBJ1-3, with D possibly matching TRBD1 (5 bases). Trimming shortened V by 1 base and J by 6 bases, and 10 bases separated the two germline ends. The germline V gene has CDR1 LGHDT and CDR2 YNNKEL (reference sequence). CDR3 length equals 14 residues. The CDR3 DNA sequence: TGTGCCAGCAGCCAAGCAGGGTTAGCAAACACCATATATTTT. Translated, it gives CASSQAGLANTIYF.

In its sample, this clonotype was seen a few times. V gene TRBV5-1 combines with J gene TRBJ2-7; TRBD2 matches at 7 bases. Trimming took 4 bases from V and 3 from J; bases not matched to a gene: 13. Germline V lookup: CDR1 SGHRS, CDR2 YFSETQ. The CDR3 contains 16 residues. The CDR3: CASSQEHGRPGYEQYF. CDR3 coding DNA: TGCGCCAGCAGCCAAGAACACGGGAGGCCGGGCTACGAGCAGTACTTC.

A single count supports this clonotype. The J gene is TRBJ2-7, the V gene TRBV2, with a tentative D call TRBD2 (6 bases). This CDR3 is built from 14 residues. Looked up from germline, CDR1 is SNHLY and CDR2 is FYNNEI. V lost 6 bases and J 6 bases, leaving 18 bases between the germline ends. Here the CDR3 reads CASSRDWELSEQYF. The CDR3 bases are TGTGCCAGCAGCCGGGACTGGGAACTTTCCGAGCAGTACTTC.

The gene calls are TRBV6-1 and TRBJ2-6, with 7 bases fitting TRBD1. With V trimmed by 6 bases and J by 0 bases, 2 bases remained unmatched. This CDR3 region has 15 residues. Per germline, CDR1 MNHNS and CDR2 SASEGT. CDR3 sequence reads: CASRDRTSGANVLTF. The CDR3 coding sequence is TGTGCCAGCAGGGACAGGACCTCTGGGGCCAACGTCCTGACTTTC.

The chain links TRBV5-1 to TRBJ2-1; D might be TRBD2 (6 bases). The length of the CDR3 is 16 residues. V lost 4 bases and J lost 0, with 14 bases in between. Germline CDR1 and CDR2: SGHRS and YFSETQ. CDR3 sequence (DNA): TGCGCCAGCAGCGTCCGGAGGGGAAGCTCCTACAATGAGCAGTTCTTC. It is translated as CASSVRRGSSYNEQFF.

This chain uses TRBV5-1 with TRBJ2-2; D is unclear. CDR1 is SGHRS and CDR2 is YFSETQ in the germline V gene. V was trimmed by 0 bases and J by 0 bases, leaving 9 bases between them. CDR3 length: 16 amino acids. CDR3 sequence (DNA): TGCGCCAGCAGCTTGGTGCTAACCACGAACACCGGGGAGCTGTTTTTT. Protein: CASSLVLTTNTGELFF.

This clonotype turned up a few times. The chain joins TRBV19 to TRBJ2-5; unclear D gene. This CDR3 contains 13 residues. From germline, CDR1 is LNHDA and CDR2 SQIVND (reference sequence). Deletions cut 3 bases from V and 11 bases from J, with 16 bases between. CDR3 in DNA: TGTGCCAGTAGTATCAGCAGATCTCCGTCTCAGTACTTC. Translated, it gives CASSISRSPSQYF.

This clonotype showed up just once. The CDR3 reads CASSSRAHEGYTF. CDR3 nucleotides: TGTGCCAGCAGTTCCCGGGCACATGAGGGCTACACCTTC. This sequence joins TRBV6-5 and TRBJ1-2; D remains unclear. V was trimmed by 4 bases and J by 8 bases, leaving 14 bases between them. The length of the CDR3 is 13 residues. Germline V CDR1 and CDR2: MNHEY, SVGAGI.

This clonotype has a handful of counts. The chain carries TRBV20-1 and TRBJ1-3; weak D call: TRBD1 (6 bases). V was clipped by 6 bases and J by 6 bases, with 15 bases between them. Germline CDR1 is DFQATT and CDR2 is SNEGSKA (reference sequence). CDR3 size: 13 residues. The chain's CDR3 is CSATTGKANTIYF. The DNA for the CDR3 is TGCAGTGCCACCACAGGGAAGGCAAACACCATATATTTT.